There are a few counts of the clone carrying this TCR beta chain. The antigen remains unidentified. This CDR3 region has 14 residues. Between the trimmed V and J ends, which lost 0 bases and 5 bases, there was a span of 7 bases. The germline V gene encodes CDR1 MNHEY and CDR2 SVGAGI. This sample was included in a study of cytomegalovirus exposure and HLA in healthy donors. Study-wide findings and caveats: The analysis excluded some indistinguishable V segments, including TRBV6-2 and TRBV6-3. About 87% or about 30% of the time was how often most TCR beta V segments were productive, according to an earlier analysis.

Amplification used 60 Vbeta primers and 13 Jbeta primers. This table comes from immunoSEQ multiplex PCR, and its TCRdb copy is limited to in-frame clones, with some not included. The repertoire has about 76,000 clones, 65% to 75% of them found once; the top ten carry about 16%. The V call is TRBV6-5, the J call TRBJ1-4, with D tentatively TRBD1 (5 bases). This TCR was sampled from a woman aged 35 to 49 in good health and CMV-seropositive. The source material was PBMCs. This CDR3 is CASSYSYRNEKLFF. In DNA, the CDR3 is TGTGCCAGCAGTTACTCTTACAGGAATGAAAAACTGTTTTTT.